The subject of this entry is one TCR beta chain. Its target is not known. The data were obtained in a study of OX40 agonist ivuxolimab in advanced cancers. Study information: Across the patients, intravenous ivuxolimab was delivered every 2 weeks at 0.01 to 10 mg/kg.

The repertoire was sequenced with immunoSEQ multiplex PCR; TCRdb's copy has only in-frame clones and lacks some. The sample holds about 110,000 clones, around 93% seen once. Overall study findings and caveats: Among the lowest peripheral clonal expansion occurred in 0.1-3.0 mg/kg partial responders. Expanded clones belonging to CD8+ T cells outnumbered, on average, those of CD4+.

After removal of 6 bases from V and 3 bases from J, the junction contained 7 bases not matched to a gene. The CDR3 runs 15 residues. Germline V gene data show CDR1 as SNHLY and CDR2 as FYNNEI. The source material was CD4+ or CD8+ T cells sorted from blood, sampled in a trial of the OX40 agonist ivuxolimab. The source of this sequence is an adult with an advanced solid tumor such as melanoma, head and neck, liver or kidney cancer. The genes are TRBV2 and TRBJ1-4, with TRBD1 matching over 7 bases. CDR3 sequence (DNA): TGTGCCAGCAGCGACCCGGGACAGCCTAATGAAAAACTGTTTTTT. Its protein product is CASSDPGQPNEKLFF.